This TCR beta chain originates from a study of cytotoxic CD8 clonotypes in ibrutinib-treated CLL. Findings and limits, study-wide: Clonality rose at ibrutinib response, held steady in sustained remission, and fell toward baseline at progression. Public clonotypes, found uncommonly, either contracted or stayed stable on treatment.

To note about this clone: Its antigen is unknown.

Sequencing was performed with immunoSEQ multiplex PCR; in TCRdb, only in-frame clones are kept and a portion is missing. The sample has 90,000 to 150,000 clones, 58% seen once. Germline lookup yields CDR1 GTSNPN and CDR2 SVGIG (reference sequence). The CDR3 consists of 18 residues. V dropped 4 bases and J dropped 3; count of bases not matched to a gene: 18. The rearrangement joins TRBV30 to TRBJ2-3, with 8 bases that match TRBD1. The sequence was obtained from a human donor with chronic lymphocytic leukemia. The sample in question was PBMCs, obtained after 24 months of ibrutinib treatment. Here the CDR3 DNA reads TGTGCCTGGAAGGTTTCTATAATAACAGGGGGAAGGACAGATACGCAGTATTTT. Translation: CAWKVSIITGGRTDTQYF.